This TCR beta chain was identified in a study of T-cell memory formation after mild COVID-19. Whole-study results and caveats: Contracting clones from day 15 to 85 showed balanced CD4/CD8; later expanders favored CD4+.

Germline-derived CDR1 and CDR2 are LGHNA and YSLEER. V gave up 0 bases and J gave up 5 bases; unmatched junction bases: 8. The CDR3 length is 17 residues. The authors produced TCR alpha and TCR beta cDNA libraries with sample barcodes and UMIs by 5'RACE using constant-segment primers. One entry per CDR3 protein, called by TCRdb with MiXCR from the 5' RACE reads. The sample lists around 310,000 distinct CDR3 sequences, approximately 14% occurring once. Remarks on this clonotype: Its antigen is currently unknown.

The specimen was PBMCs or a T cell subset sorted from them (not recorded which). The J gene is TRBJ2-1, the V gene TRBV4-3; 9 nucleotides agree with TRBD2. The source is a man in his late teens or twenties who had mild COVID-19 (a few samples of this study predate the infection). Cell type and time point are not known. Here the CDR3 reads CASSQEPAAGGDNEQFF. CDR3 sequence (DNA): TGCGCCAGCAGCCAAGAACCGGCGGCGGGGGGGGACAATGAGCAGTTCTTC.